These 16 T cell receptor beta chains were sequenced from one sample in a study of T cells in Graves' hyperthyroidism and ophthalmopathy. Amplification yielded TCR beta CDR3 regions, with RNA transcripts as the source. First-round RT-PCR targeting the TCR CDR3 was performed with the HTBI primer set. From the multiplex PCR reads, TCRdb called clonotypes with MiXCR, one entry per CDR3 protein. The sample carries around 600,000 distinct CDR3 sequences, about a sixth recorded once. The sequenced material came from blood. Every receptor here comes from a woman aged 40 to 50 with Graves' ophthalmopathy.

This clonotype appeared many times. The chain is built from TRBV9 and TRBJ2-3, with 7 bases aligning to TRBD1. J was trimmed by 2 bases and V by 2 bases; bases with no gene match: 8. Germline V gives CDR1 SGDLS, CDR2 YYNGEE. The CDR3 extends over 16 amino acids. The CDR3 spells CASSVLTGDTTDTQYF. The CDR3 DNA sequence: TGTGCCAGCAGCGTTTTAACAGGGGACACCACAGATACGCAGTATTTT.

The J gene is TRBJ2-3, the V gene TRBV4-2; 12 bases align to TRBD2. The CDR3 sequence is 16 residues long. With V trimmed by 1 base and J by 6 bases, 5 bases remained unmatched. From germline, CDR1 is LGHNA and CDR2 YNFKEQ. In DNA, the CDR3 is TGTGCCAGCAGCCAAGCCACTAGCGGGGGGAGGGATACGCAGTATTTT. It translates to CASSQATSGGRDTQYF.

This clonotype came up many times. This rearrangement joins TRBV12-3 or TRBV12-4 to TRBJ2-7, with D tentatively TRBD1 (5 bases). V shed 4 bases and J shed 4 bases, with 14 bases lying between them. This CDR3 spans 14 amino acids. As DNA, the CDR3 is TGTGCCAGCAGTTCACAGGTCCCCGGGTACGAGCAGTACTTC. It yields the protein CASSSQVPGYEQYF.

This clonotype has a count of ten or more. CDR3 loop: CASSLISSGAAYEQYF. CDR3 nucleotides: TGTGCCAGCAGTTTAATATCGAGCGGGGCGGCCTACGAGCAGTACTTC. The V and J genes are TRBV27 and TRBJ2-7; 7 bases agree with TRBD2. This CDR3 is built from 16 residues. Germline assignment: CDR1 MNHEY and CDR2 SMNVEV (reference sequence). With 2 bases clipped from V and 2 bases from J, the junction kept 9 bases outside the gene matches.

In this sample, this clonotype turned up many times. The V call is TRBV18, the J call TRBJ2-5; 7 positions agree with TRBD2. CDR3 length: 13 amino acids. Germline lookup yields CDR1 KGHSH and CDR2 LQKENI. J was trimmed by 4 bases and V by 3 bases; bases with no gene match: 2. CDR3 DNA sequence: TGTGCCAGCTCACCCTCGGGGGGAGAGACCCAGTACTTC. This translates into CASSPSGGETQYF. The complete variable domain, with remaining parts taken from reference TRBV18 and TRBJ2-5, reads NAGVMQNPRHLVRRRGQEARLRCSPMKGHSHVYWYRQLPEEGLKFMVYLQKENIIDESGMPKERFSAEFPKEGPSILRIQQVVRGDSAAYFCASSPSGGETQYFGPGTRLLVL.

This clonotype was counted a few times. The genes are TRBV6-1 and TRBJ1-3; TRBD1 matches at 8 bases. CDR1 and CDR2 (germline): MNHNS, SASEGT. After removal of 7 bases from V and 4 bases from J, the junction contained 6 bases not matched to a gene. The CDR3 is 14 residues long. The CDR3 is CASTGTGVGNTIYF. The CDR3 DNA follows: TGTGCCAGCACCGGGACAGGAGTAGGAAACACCATATATTTT.

This clonotype was seen only a few times. This chain connects TRBV6-1 to TRBJ1-6; perhaps TRBD1 as D (6 bases). V lost 6 bases, J lost 4 bases, and 10 bases lay in between. CDR3 length: 14 residues. Germline CDR1 reads MNHNS; CDR2 reads SASEGT. CDR3 sequence (DNA): TGTGCCAGCAGCCGGACAGATTATAATTCACCCCTCCACTTT. Translation gives CASSRTDYNSPLHF.

Of note for this clonotype: A much larger clone sits a single nucleotide away, making a read error possible. The chain combines TRBV5-1 with TRBJ2-1; 10 nucleotides agree with TRBD2. Germline CDR1 SGHRS, CDR2 YFSETQ. This CDR3 is built from 17 residues. DNA for the CDR3: TGCGCCAGCAGCAGCTCCCTAAGCGGGAGGGCCTACAATGAGGAGTTCTTC. Its protein product is CASSSSLSGRAYNEEFF.

This clonotype was seen a handful of times. This chain uses TRBV11-2 with TRBJ1-2, with D possibly matching TRBD1 (6 bases). The germline gives CDR1 SGHAT, CDR2 FQNNGV. The ends were cut back, 2 bases at V and 4 bases at J, with 11 bases in the middle. The CDR3 contains 14 residues. In DNA, the CDR3 is TGTGCCAGCAGCTTACCAGGGGTAGTCTATGGCTACACCTTC. It is translated as CASSLPGVVYGYTF. Variable domain in full (rest from reference TRBV11-2 and TRBJ1-2): EAGVAQSPRYKIIEKRQSVAFWCNPISGHATLYWYQQILGQGPKLLIQFQNNGVVDDSQLPKDRFSAERLKGVDSTLKIQPAKLEDSAVYLCASSLPGVVYGYTFGSGTRLTVV.

Concerning this clonotype itself: Sequence at one end of the junction differs from germline and may be a read error. The rearrangement uses TRBV7-2 and TRBJ1-5, with 8 bases lining up with TRBD1. CDR3 size: 16 residues. Germline loops: CDR1 SGHTA, CDR2 FQGNSA. DNA of the CDR3: TGTGCCAGCAGCCTTCAGGGGGCCTATAGCAATCAGCTCCAGCATTTT. This encodes CASSLQGAYSNQLQHF.

The table lists this clonotype with a few counts. The chain links TRBV18 to TRBJ2-1; no clear D. CDR1 is KGHSH, CDR2 LQKENI, per germline. The CDR3 is made up of 15 amino acids. Trimming left V 2 bases short and J 3 bases short, with 11 bases between. CDR3 nucleotides: TGTGCCAGCTCACCATCCTACGAGAACTACAATGAGCAGTTCTTC. Translation: CASSPSYENYNEQFF. The full variable domain, completed using reference TRBV18 and TRBJ2-1, is NAGVMQNPRHLVRRRGQEARLRCSPMKGHSHVYWYRQLPEEGLKFMVYLQKENIIDESGMPKERFSAEFPKEGPSILRIQQVVRGDSAAYFCASSPSYENYNEQFFGPGTRLTVL.

This chain uses TRBV5-4 with TRBJ1-2, with D perhaps TRBD1 (5 bases). Deletions cut 0 bases from V and 6 bases from J, with 9 bases between. CDR1 and CDR2 (germline): SGHNT, YYREEE (reference sequence). The CDR3 length is 13 residues. The CDR3 DNA follows: TGTGCCAGCAGCTTGGGCAGGGAAGATGGCTACACCTTC. It yields the protein CASSLGREDGYTF. Together with reference TRBV5-4 and TRBJ1-2, the CDR3 gives the full variable domain: ETGVTQSPTHLIKTRGQQVTLRCSSQSGHNTVSWYQQALGQGPQFIFQYYREEENGRGNFPPRFSGLQFPNYSSELNVNALELDDSALYLCASSLGREDGYTFGSGTRLTVV.

There are many counts of this clonotype. The rearrangement links TRBV20-1 to TRBJ2-1; TRBD1 is a possible D gene (6 bases). Germline CDR1 DFQATT, CDR2 SNEGSKA (reference sequence). CDR3 length: 16 amino acids. The V end was cut by 6 bases, the J end by 0 bases, with 18 bases between. The DNA for the CDR3 is TGCAGTGCCAACAGCCCCAGGGGCCCCTCCTACAATGAGCAGTTCTTC. Its translation: CSANSPRGPSYNEQFF.

This clonotype was counted many times. The chain has TRBV20-1 and TRBJ1-2; D not resolved. V shed 5 bases and J shed 10 bases, with 17 bases lying between them. The CDR3 loop spans 12 amino acids. Germline-derived CDR1 and CDR2 are DFQATT and SNEGSKA (reference sequence). CDR3 loop: CSAEPQAGAYTF. As DNA, the CDR3 is TGCAGTGCTGAACCTCAGGCTGGCGCCTACACCTTC.

This clonotype was seen a few times. This chain joins TRBV2 and TRBJ1-2; 7 bases are shared with TRBD1. The CDR3 is 12 amino acids. V lost 6 bases and J lost 7; bases outside the gene matches: 5. Germline CDR1 is SNHLY and CDR2 is FYNNEI. CDR3 protein: CASRGQTAGYTF. The CDR3 DNA follows: TGTGCCAGCAGGGGACAGACGGCTGGCTACACCTTC.

This clonotype came up many times. The chain employs TRBV20-1 and TRBJ2-3; 13 nucleotides align to TRBD2. CDR1 and CDR2 from the germline V gene are DFQATT and SNEGSKA (reference sequence). The CDR3 covers 19 residues. Losses at the gene ends were 0 bases for V and 1 base for J; bases not matched to a gene: 10. The CDR3 DNA is TGCAGTGCTAGAGATCGTGGGACTAGCGGGGTGAGGGGCACAGATACGCAGTATTTT. It encodes CSARDRGTSGVRGTDTQYF.